This entry concerns a single T cell receptor (beta chain). Its antigen is still unknown. Replicate PCRs for sorted subsets used around 200 ng DNA; this equaled 30,000 to 35,000 T cell genomes. The method was immunoSEQ multiplex PCR; TCRdb's version includes in-frame clones alone and lacks a portion of them. The sample has roughly 2,000,000 clones; around 95% are singletons. Naive-designated CD8 cells lacked CD45RO, were positively enriched for CCR7, and omitted terminally differentiated effector memory CD45RA+ cells. This entry belongs to a study of shared clonotypes between healthy human individuals. V was clipped by 0 bases and J by 0 bases, with 13 bases between them. This CDR3 spans 18 amino acids. Germline V gene data show CDR1 as SGHRS and CDR2 as YFSETQ. Notes on the study in general: Relative to memory subsets, naive subsets generally showed larger estimated richness. The naive CD4 repertoires of several donors were compared, and about 5% of clonotypes were shared. The study sampled only blood, and tissue repertoires likely differ.

This receptor was identified in a man aged 18 to 30 in good health. Some clones in this sample may be carry-over from other donors' samples. The sequenced material came from naive CD8+ T cells from PBMCs. The chain has TRBV5-1 and TRBJ2-6; weak D call: TRBD1 (5 bases). In DNA form, the CDR3 reads TGCGCCAGCAGCTTGGCTTGGGGCGAACCCTCTGGGGCCAACGTCCTGACTTTC. Residues: CASSLAWGEPSGANVLTF.